The 11 T cell receptor beta chains below come from one sample, sequenced in a study of blood T cell repertoires in COVID-19. The method was immunoSEQ multiplex PCR; TCRdb's version includes in-frame clones alone and lacks a portion of them. This sample has about 60,000 clones, with roughly 80% found just once. Material for sequencing was PBMCs or T cells enriched from blood (not recorded which). The receptors here all came from a woman aged 40 to 49 with acute COVID-19.

The V and J genes are TRBV6-1 and TRBJ2-7; 7 bases are a match to TRBD2. The V gene's germline CDR1 is MNHNS and CDR2 SASEGT. The J segment lost 0 bases and the V segment lost 3 bases, leaving 11 bases of the junction unmatched. This CDR3 contains 17 residues. CDR3: CASSEALGGSASYEQYF. In nucleotides, the CDR3 is TGTGCCAGCAGTGAGGCCTTAGGCGGGAGCGCCTCCTACGAGCAGTACTTC.

V usage is TRBV6-5 and J usage is TRBJ2-7; D is unclear. This CDR3 region has 12 residues. V shed 4 bases and J shed 3 bases, with 7 bases lying between them. From germline, CDR1 is MNHEY and CDR2 SVGAGI. The DNA for the CDR3 is TGTGCCAGCAGTTCTTACAACTACGAGCAGTACTTC. Translated, it gives CASSSYNYEQYF.

The chain has TRBV7-8 and TRBJ2-1; D perhaps matches TRBD2 (6 bases). This CDR3 contains 15 residues. V lost 3 bases, J lost 3 bases, and 12 bases lay in between. CDR1 SGHVS and CDR2 FQNEAQ come from the germline V gene. The CDR3 is CASSFTSGFYNEQFF. CDR3 sequence (DNA): TGTGCCAGCAGCTTCACCAGCGGGTTCTACAATGAGCAGTTCTTC.

The chain has TRBV5-1 and TRBJ2-7; D ambiguous. V shed 3 bases and J shed 0 bases, with 7 bases lying between them. CDR3 length: 13 amino acids. Germline V gives CDR1 SGHRS, CDR2 YFSETQ. CDR3 amino acids: CASSYFLSYEQYF. CDR3 sequence (DNA): TGCGCCAGCAGCTACTTTCTCTCCTACGAGCAGTACTTC.

This chain uses TRBV7-9 with TRBJ2-3, with TRBD2 matching 9 bases. The CDR3 extends over 16 amino acids. V was pared by 2 bases and J by 0 bases, with 3 bases of the junction left unmatched. Looked up from germline, CDR1 is SEHNR and CDR2 is FQNEAQ (reference sequence). The DNA of the CDR3 is TGTGCCAGCAGCTTAAGACTAGCGGATAGCACAGATACGCAGTATTTT. This sequence encodes CASSLRLADSTDTQYF.

This rearrangement joins TRBV28 to TRBJ2-2; TRBD2 agrees at 9 bases. The CDR3 is made up of 15 amino acids. The germline CDR1 and CDR2 sequences are MDHEN and SYDVKM. J lost 4 bases, V lost 2 bases, and 2 bases had no gene match. In DNA, the CDR3 is TGTGCCAGCAGTTTAGCGGGGGGGATCACCGGGGAGCTGTTTTTT. Its translation: CASSLAGGITGELFF. The complete variable domain, with remaining parts taken from reference TRBV28 and TRBJ2-2, reads DVKVTQSSRYLVKRTGEKVFLECVQDMDHENMFWYRQDPGLGLRLIYFSYDVKMKEKGDIPEGYSVSREKKERFSLILESASTNQTSMYLCASSLAGGITGELFFGEGSRLTVL.

This clone was counted only a few times. V gene TRBV4-2 combines with J gene TRBJ2-7; 12 bases are shared with TRBD2. Germline V gene sequence: CDR1 LGHNA, CDR2 YNFKEQ. The CDR3 is 15 amino acids. With 2 bases clipped from V and 4 bases from J, the junction kept 3 bases outside the gene matches. CDR3 residues: CASSQLAGGKYEQYF. In DNA form, the CDR3 reads TGTGCCAGCAGCCAACTAGCGGGAGGGAAATACGAGCAGTACTTC.

V gene TRBV2 combines with J gene TRBJ2-1, with 11 bases aligning to TRBD2. Germline V gene data show CDR1 as SNHLY and CDR2 as FYNNEI. The CDR3 is 15 residues long. J gave up 7 bases and V 9 bases, and 11 bases lay outside the gene matches. DNA for the CDR3: TGTGCCAGTCAATTAGCGGGGGGGCATCATAATGAGCAGTTCTTC. Its protein is CASQLAGGHHNEQFF. Full variable domain (outside the CDR3, taken from reference TRBV2 and TRBJ2-1): EPEVTQTPSHQVTQMGQEVILRCVPISNHLYFYWYRQILGQKVEFLVSFYNNEISEKSEIFDDQFSVERPDGSNFTLKIRSTKLEDSAMYFCASQLAGGHHNEQFFGPGTRLTVL.

This clone turned up a few times. The genes are TRBV7-9 and TRBJ2-3, with TRBD1 matching over 7 bases. Losses at the gene ends were 3 bases for V and 2 bases for J; bases not matched to a gene: 5. CDR1 is SEHNR and CDR2 is FQNEAQ in the germline V gene (reference sequence). The CDR3 is 15 amino acids. The CDR3 DNA is TGTGCCAGCAGCTTCGGGGACAGCCCCACAGATACGCAGTATTTT. Encoded protein: CASSFGDSPTDTQYF.

The V and J genes are TRBV29-1 and TRBJ1-2; D not certain. Per the germline V gene, CDR1 is SQVTM and CDR2 is ANQGSEA. The CDR3 has 12 residues. Trimming left V 7 bases short and J 2 bases short, with 11 bases between. The CDR3 sequence: CSAVHSNYGYTF. DNA for the CDR3: TGCAGCGCCGTTCACTCAAACTATGGCTACACCTTC.

The chain combines TRBV3-1 (or the pseudogene TRBV3-2) with TRBJ1-1; D perhaps matches TRBD1 (5 bases). V was trimmed by 1 base and J by 1 base, leaving 10 bases between them. Germline loops: CDR1 LGHDT, CDR2 YNNKEL (reference sequence). This CDR3 has 15 amino acids. This CDR3 is CASSQGRQGNTEAFF. The CDR3 region has the DNA TGTGCCAGCAGCCAAGGGCGGCAGGGGAACACTGAAGCTTTCTTT.